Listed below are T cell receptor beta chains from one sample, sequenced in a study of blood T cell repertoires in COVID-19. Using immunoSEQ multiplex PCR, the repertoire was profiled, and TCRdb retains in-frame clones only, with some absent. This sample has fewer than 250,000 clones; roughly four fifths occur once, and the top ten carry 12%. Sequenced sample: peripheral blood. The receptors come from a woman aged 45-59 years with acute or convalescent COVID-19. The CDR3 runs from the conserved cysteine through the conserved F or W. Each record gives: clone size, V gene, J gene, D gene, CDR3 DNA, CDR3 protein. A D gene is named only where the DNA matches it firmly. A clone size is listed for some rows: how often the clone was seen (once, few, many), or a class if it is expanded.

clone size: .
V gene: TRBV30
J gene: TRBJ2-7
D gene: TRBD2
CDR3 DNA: TGTGCCTGGGATCTGGGGAGGGCCCAATCCTACGAGCAGTACTTC
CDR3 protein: CAWDLGRAQSYEQYF

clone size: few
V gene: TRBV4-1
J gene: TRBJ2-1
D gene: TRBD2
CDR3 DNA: TGCGCCAGCAGCCTTCAGGCTAGCGGAGTCTACAATGAGCAGTTCTTC
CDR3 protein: CASSLQASGVYNEQFF

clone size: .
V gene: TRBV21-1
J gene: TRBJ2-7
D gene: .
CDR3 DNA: TGTGCCAGCAGAACAGACAGGGGGCCCTACGAGCAGTACTTC
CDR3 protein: CASRTDRGPYEQYF

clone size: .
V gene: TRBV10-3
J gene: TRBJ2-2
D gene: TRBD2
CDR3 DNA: TGTGCCATCAGTGATGGGACTAGCGGGGAACTGGCCGGGGAGCTGTTTTTT
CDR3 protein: CAISDGTSGELAGELFF

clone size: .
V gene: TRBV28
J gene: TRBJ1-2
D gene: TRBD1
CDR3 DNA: TGTGCCAGCAGTTCAGGACAGGGGGCGTATAACTATGGCTACACCTTC
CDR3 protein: CASSSGQGAYNYGYTF

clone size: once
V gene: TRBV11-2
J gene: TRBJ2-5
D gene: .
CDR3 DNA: TGTGCCAGCAGCGGGCGACGGGACACCTATGGGGAGACCCAGTACTTC
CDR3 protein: CASSGRRDTYGETQYF

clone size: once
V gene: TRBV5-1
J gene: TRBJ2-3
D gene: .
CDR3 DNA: TGCGCCAGCAGCCGCCTGGACAGTAGCACAGATACGCAGTATTTT
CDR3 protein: CASSRLDSSTDTQYF

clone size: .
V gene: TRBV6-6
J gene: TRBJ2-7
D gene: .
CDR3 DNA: TGTGCCAGCAGTCCCGTGGGGAGAAGGACCTACGAGCAGTACTTC
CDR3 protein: CASSPVGRRTYEQYF

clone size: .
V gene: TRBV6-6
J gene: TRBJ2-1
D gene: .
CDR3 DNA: TGTGCCAGCAGACCTGCGGGCAGTTACAATGAGCAGTTCTTC
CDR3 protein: CASRPAGSYNEQFF

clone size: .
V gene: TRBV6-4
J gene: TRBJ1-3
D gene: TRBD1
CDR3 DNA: TGTGCCAGCAGGGGGGTGGGGACAGGGGATAAGGAGCATCAGGACACCATATATTTT
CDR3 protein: CASRGVGTGDKEHQDTIYF

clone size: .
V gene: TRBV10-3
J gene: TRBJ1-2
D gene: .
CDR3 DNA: TGTGCCATCAGTGATGGAGGGAAGGGCTACACCTTC
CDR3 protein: CAISDGGKGYTF

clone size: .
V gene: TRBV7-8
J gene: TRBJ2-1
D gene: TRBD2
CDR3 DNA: TGTGCCAGCAGCCGACTAGCCCGAGAGAATGAGCAGTTCTTC
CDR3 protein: CASSRLARENEQFF

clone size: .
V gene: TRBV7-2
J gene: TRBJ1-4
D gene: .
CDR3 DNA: TGTGCCAGCAGCTTCCGGGGGGAAAAACTGTTTTTT
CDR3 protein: CASSFRGEKLFF

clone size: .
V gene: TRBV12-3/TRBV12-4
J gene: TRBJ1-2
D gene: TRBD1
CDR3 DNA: TGTGCCAGAACGTGGGACAGGGCTGGTGGCTACACCTTC
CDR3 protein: CARTWDRAGGYTF

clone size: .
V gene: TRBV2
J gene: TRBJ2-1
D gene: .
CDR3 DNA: TGTGCCAGCAGTGAAGCGCTTCGGGTTAAGGAGCAGTTCTTC
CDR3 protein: CASSEALRVKEQFF

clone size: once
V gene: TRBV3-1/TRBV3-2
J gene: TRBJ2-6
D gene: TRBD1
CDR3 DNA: TGTGCCAGCAGCCAGGTGGACAGGGTCCGTGACGGGGCCAACGTCCTGACTTTC
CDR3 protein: CASSQVDRVRDGANVLTF

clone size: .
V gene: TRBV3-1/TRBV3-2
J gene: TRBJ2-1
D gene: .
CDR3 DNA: TGTGCCAGCAGTTCCACTAAGGCCGTAAGCGGCCCTTACAATGAGCAGTTCTTC
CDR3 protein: CASSSTKAVSGPYNEQFF

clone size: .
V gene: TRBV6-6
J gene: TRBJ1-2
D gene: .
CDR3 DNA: TGTGCCAGCAGCCGAAGACAGGACTATGGCTACACCTTC
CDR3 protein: CASSRRQDYGYTF

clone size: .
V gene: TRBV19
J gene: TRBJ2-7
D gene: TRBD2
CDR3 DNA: TGTGCCAGTAGTAGCGGGAGTACCTACGAGCAGTACTTC
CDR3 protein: CASSSGSTYEQYF

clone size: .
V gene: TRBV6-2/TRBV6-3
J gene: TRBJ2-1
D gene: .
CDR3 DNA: TGTGCCAGCAGTTACCCCACGACTAGATACAATGAGCAGTTCTTC
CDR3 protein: CASSYPTTRYNEQFF

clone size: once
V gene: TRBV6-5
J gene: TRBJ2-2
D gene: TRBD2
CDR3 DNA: TGTGCCAGCAGTTACGGGACTAGCAAAACCGGGGAGCTGTTTTTT
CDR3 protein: CASSYGTSKTGELFF

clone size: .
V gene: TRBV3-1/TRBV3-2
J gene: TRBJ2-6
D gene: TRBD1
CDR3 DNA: TGTGCCAGCAGCCCGCCGACAGGGGGGGTTCCTGGGGCCAACGTCCTGACTTTC
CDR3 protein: CASSPPTGGVPGANVLTF

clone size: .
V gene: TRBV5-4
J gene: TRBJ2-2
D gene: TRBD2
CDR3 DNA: TGTGCCAGCAGGAAGCGGGAGGCGGTCGGGGAGCTGTTTTTT
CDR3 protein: CASRKREAVGELFF

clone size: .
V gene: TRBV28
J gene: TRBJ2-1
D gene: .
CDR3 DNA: TGTGCCAGCAGTTCCCCAGGAGGGTCAGGCAATGAGCAGTTCTTC
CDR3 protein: CASSSPGGSGNEQFF

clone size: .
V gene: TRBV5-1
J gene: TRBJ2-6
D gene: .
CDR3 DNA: TGCGCCAGCAGCGCTACGGGGGGCACTGGGGCCAACGTCCTGACTTTC
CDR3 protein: CASSATGGTGANVLTF

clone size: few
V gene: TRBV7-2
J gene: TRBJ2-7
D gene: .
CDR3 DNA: TGTGCCAGCAGTCCCCCTGAACTCTACGAGCAGTACTTC
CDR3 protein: CASSPPELYEQYF

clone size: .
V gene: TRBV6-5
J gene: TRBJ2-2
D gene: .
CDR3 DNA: TGTGCCAGCAGTAACAGGAACACCGGGGAGCTGTTTTTT
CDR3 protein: CASSNRNTGELFF

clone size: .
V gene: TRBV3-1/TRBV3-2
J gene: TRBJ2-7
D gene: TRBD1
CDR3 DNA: TGTGCCAGTATCAACATTCGGGACAGGGTCACCTACGAGCAGTACTTC
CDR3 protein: CASINIRDRVTYEQYF

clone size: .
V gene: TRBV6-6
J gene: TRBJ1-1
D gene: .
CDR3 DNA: TGTGCCAGCAGTGCTATACCTGAAGCTTTCTTT
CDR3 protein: CASSAIPEAFF

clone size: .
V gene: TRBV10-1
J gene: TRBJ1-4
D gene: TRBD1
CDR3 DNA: TGCGCCAGCAGTGCACAGGGGAATGAAAAACTGTTTTTT
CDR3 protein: CASSAQGNEKLFF

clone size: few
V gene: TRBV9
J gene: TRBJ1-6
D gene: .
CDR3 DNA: TGTGCCAGCAGCGTACGAGGAACAGGGTCATACTCACCCCTCCACTTT
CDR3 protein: CASSVRGTGSYSPLHF

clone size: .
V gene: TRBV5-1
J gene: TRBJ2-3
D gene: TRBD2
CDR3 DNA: TGCGCCAGCAAACCGGGACTAGCGGGACGCACAGATACGCAGTATTTT
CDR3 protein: CASKPGLAGRTDTQYF

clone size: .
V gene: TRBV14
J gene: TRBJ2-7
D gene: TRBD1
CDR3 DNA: TGTGCCAGCAGCCAAGCTCGTGGTTGGGACAGGGGGGTATGTGAGCAGTACTTC
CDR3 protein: CASSQARGWDRGVCEQYF

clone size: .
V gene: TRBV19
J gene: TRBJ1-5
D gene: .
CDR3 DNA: TGTGCCAGTACCCTAGGAGGACAGCGAACTCAGCCCCAGCATTTT
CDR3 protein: CASTLGGQRTQPQHF

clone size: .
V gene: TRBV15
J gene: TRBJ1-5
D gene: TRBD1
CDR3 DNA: TGTGCCACCAGCGGCTTCTTTACAGGGGAATCAATGGTGAAGAATCAGCCCCAGCATTTT
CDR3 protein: CATSGFFTGESMVKNQPQHF

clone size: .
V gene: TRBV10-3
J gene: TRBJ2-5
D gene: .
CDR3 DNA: TGTGCCATCAGTGAGAGGCAGGGGCAAGAGACCCAGTACTTC
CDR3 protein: CAISERQGQETQYF

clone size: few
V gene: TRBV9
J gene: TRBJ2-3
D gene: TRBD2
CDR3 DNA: TGTGCCAGCAGCGTAGGAGCGGGGACCACAGATACGCAGTATTTT
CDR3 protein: CASSVGAGTTDTQYF

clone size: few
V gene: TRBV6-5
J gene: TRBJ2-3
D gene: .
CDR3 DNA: TGTGCCAGCAGTTACTCCGTTTATTCAGATACGCAGTATTTT
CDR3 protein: CASSYSVYSDTQYF

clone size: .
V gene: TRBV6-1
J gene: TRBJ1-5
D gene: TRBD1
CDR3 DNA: TGTGCCAGCAGTGACCGGACAGGAGTCAATCAGCCCCAGCATTTT
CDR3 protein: CASSDRTGVNQPQHF

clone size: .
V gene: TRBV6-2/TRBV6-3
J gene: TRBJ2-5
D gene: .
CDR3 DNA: TGTGCCAGCAGTCCAGGCGGACGGGTCGTGGGGCGAGAGACCCAGTACTTC
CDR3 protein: CASSPGGRVVGRETQYF

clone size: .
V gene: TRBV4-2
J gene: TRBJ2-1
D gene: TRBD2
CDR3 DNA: TGTGCCAGCAGCCAACCTACTAGCGAAAGAAACAATGAGCAGTTCTTC
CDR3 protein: CASSQPTSERNNEQFF

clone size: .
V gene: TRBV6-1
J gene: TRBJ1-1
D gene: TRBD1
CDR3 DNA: TGTGCCAGCAGTGGACGCCTTAGGGGGCAAAGCACTGAAGCTTTCTTT
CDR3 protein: CASSGRLRGQSTEAFF

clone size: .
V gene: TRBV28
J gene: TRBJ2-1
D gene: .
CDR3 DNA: TGTGCCAGCACCCTGGACAGTCGTTTCAATGAGCAGTTCTTC
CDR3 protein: CASTLDSRFNEQFF

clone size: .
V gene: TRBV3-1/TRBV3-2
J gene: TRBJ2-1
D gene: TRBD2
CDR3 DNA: TGTGCCAGCAGCCCCCGGTCCGGGACTAGCGTTGAGCAGTTCTTC
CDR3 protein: CASSPRSGTSVEQFF

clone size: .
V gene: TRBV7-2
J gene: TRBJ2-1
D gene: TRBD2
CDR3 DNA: TGTGCCAGCAGCTTGGCGGGGACTAGCGGGAGCTACAATGAGCAGTTCTTC
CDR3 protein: CASSLAGTSGSYNEQFF

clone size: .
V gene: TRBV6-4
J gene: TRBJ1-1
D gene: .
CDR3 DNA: TGTGCCAGCACCCGACGGGGGGGAAGAACTGAAGCTTTCTTT
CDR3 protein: CASTRRGGRTEAFF

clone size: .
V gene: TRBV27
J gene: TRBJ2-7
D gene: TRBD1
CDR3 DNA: TGTGCCAGCAGTTCATGGGACAGGCGCGAGCAGTACTTC
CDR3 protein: CASSSWDRREQYF

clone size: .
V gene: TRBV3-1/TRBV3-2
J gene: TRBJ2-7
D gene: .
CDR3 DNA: TGTGCCAGCAGCCCGTTCCCCGGGAGCTCCTACGAGCAGTACTTC
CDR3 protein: CASSPFPGSSYEQYF

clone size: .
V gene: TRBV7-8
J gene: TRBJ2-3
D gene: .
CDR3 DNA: TGTGCCAGCAGCTTAGGCTCTTTGCAGGGGTTAGATACGCAGTATTTT
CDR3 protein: CASSLGSLQGLDTQYF

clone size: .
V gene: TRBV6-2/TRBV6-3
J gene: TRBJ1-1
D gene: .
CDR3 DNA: TGTGCCAGCAGCCCCCTGCGGGACACTGAAGCTTTCTTT
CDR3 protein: CASSPLRDTEAFF